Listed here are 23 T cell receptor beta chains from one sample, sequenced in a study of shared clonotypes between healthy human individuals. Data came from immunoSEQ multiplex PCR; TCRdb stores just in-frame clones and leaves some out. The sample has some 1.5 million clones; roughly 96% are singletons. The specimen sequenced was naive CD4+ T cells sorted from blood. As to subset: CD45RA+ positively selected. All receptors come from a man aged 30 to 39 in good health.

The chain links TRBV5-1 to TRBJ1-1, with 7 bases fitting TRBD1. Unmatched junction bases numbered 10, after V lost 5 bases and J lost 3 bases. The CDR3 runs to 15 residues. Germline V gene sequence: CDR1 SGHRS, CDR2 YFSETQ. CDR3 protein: CASSRPTGQDTEAFF. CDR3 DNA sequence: TGCGCCAGCAGTCGTCCGACAGGGCAAGACACTGAAGCTTTCTTT.

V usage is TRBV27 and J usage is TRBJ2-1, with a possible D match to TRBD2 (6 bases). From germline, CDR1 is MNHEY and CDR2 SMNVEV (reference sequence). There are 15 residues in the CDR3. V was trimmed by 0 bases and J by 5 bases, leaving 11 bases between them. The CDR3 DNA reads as TGTGCCAGCAGTTTATCTGGGCTAGCGCACAATGAGCAGTTCTTC. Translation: CASSLSGLAHNEQFF.

Here the CDR3 reads CASSFSTGPGQPQHF. For the CDR3, the DNA is TGTGCCAGCAGTTTTTCTACAGGGCCGGGGCAGCCCCAGCATTTT. The chain carries TRBV6-6 and TRBJ1-5; possibly TRBD1 for D (6 bases). V lost 4 bases to trimming and J lost 7 bases, with 17 bases between them. There are 15 residues in the CDR3. Germline-derived CDR1 and CDR2 are MNHNY and SVGAGI (reference sequence).

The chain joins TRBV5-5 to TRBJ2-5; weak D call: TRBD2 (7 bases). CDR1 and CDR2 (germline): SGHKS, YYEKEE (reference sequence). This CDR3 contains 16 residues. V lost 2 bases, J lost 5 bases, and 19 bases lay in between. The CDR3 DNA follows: TGTGCCAGCAGCTTATTCGTTGGGGGGGCTCCGGAGACCCAGTACTTC. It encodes CASSLFVGGAPETQYF.

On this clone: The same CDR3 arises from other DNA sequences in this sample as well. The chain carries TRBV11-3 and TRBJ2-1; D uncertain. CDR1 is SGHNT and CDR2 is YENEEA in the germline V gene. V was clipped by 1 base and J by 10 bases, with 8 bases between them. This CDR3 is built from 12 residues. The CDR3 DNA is TGTGCCAGCAGCTTAGGGCCAAGGGAGCAGTTCTTC. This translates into CASSLGPREQFF.

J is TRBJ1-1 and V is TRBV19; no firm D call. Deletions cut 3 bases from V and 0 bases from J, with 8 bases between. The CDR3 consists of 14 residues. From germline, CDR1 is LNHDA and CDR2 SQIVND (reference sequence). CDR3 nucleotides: TGTGCCAGTAGTATCACCTGGATGAACACTGAAGCTTTCTTT. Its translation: CASSITWMNTEAFF.

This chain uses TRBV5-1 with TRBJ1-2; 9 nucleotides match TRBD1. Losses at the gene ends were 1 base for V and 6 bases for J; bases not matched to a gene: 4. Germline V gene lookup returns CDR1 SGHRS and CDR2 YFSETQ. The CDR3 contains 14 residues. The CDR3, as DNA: TGCGCCAGCAGCTTGACAGGGGGCTTGGATGGCTACACCTTC. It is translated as CASSLTGGLDGYTF.

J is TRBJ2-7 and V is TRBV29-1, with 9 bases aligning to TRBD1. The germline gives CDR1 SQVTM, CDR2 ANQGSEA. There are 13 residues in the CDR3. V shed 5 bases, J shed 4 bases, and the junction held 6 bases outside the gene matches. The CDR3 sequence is CSVSGQGTYEQYF. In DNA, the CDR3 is TGCAGCGTTTCCGGACAGGGGACGTACGAGCAGTACTTC.

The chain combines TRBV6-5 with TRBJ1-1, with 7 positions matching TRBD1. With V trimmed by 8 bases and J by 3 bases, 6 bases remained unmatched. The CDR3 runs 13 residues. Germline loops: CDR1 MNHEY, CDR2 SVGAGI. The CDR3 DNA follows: TGTGCCAGCCGCCCGGACAGGTACACTGAAGCTTTCTTT. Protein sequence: CASRPDRYTEAFF.

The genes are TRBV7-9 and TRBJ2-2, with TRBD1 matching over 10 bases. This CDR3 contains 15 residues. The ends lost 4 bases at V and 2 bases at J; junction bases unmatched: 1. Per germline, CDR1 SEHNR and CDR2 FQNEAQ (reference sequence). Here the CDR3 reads CASSWDRGNTGELFF. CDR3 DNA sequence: TGTGCCAGCAGCTGGGACAGGGGAAACACCGGGGAGCTGTTTTTT.

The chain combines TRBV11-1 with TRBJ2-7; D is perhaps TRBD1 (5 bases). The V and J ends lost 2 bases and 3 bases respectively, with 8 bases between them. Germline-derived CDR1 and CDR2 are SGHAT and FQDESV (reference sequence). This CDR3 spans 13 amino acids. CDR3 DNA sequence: TGTGCCAGCAGCTTACAGGGTAGCTACGAGCAGTACTTC. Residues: CASSLQGSYEQYF.

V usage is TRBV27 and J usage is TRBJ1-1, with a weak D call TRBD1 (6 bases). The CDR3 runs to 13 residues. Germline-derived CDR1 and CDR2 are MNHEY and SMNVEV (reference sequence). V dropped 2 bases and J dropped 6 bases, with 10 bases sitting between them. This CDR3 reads CASSLGGGAEAFF. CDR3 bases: TGTGCCAGCAGTTTAGGAGGGGGGGCTGAAGCTTTCTTT.

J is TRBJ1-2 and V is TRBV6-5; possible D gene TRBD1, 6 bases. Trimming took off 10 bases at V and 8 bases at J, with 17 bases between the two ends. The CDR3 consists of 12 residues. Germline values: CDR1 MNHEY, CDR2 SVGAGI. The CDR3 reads CATAQGPSGYTF. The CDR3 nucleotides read TGTGCCACCGCACAGGGTCCTTCGGGCTACACCTTC.

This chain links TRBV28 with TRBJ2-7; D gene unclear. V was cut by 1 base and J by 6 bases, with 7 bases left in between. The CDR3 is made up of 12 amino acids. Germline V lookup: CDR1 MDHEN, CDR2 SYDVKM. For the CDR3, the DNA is TGTGCCAGCAGTTTATCGGAGTCCGAGCAGTACTTC. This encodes CASSLSESEQYF.

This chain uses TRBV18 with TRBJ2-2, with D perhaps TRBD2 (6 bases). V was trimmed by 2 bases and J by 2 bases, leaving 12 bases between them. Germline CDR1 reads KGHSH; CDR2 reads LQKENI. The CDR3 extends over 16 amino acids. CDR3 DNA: TGTGCCAGCTCACCAGGCCTAGCGCCTAACACCGGGGAGCTGTTTTTT. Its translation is CASSPGLAPNTGELFF.

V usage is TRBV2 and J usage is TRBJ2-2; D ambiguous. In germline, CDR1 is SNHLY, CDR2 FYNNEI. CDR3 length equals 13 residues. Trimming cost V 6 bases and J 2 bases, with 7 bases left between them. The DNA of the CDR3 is TGTGCCAGCAGGGGTGACAACACCGGGGAGCTGTTTTTT. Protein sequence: CASRGDNTGELFF.

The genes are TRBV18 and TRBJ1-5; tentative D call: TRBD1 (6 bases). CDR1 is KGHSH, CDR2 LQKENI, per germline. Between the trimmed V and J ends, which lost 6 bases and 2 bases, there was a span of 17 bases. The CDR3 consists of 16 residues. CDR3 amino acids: CASSREQGRGNQPQHF. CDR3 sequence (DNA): TGTGCCAGCTCCCGAGAACAGGGCAGAGGCAATCAGCCCCAGCATTTT. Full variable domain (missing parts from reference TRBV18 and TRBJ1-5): NAGVMQNPRHLVRRRGQEARLRCSPMKGHSHVYWYRQLPEEGLKFMVYLQKENIIDESGMPKERFSAEFPKEGPSILRIQQVVRGDSAAYFCASSREQGRGNQPQHFGDGTRLSIL.

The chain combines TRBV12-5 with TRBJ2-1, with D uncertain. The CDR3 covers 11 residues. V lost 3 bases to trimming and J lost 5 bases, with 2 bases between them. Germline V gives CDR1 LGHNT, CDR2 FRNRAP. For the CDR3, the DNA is TGTGCTAGTGGTTTCAACAATGAGCAGTTCTTC. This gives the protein CASGFNNEQFF.

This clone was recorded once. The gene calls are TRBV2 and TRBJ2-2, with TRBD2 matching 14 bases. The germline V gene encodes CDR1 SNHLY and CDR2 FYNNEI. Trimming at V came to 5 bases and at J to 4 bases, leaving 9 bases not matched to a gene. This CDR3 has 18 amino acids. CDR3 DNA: TGTGCCAGCAGTAATACCGGACTAGCGGGAGGCTTCACCGGGGAGCTGTTTTTT. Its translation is CASSNTGLAGGFTGELFF. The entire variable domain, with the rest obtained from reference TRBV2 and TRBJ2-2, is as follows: EPEVTQTPSHQVTQMGQEVILRCVPISNHLYFYWYRQILGQKVEFLVSFYNNEISEKSEIFDDQFSVERPDGSNFTLKIRSTKLEDSAMYFCASSNTGLAGGFTGELFFGEGSRLTVL.

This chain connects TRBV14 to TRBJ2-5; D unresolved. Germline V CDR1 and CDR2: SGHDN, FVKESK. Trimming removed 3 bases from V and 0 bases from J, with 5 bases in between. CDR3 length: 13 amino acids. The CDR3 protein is CASSHQYQETQYF. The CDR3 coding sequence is TGTGCCAGCAGCCATCAGTACCAAGAGACCCAGTACTTC.

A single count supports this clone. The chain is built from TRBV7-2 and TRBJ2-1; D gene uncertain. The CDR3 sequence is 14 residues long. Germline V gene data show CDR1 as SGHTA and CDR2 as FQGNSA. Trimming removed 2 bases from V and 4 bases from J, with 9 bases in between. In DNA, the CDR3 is TGTGCCAGCAGCTTAAGACCAATATACAATGAGCAGTTCTTC. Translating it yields CASSLRPIYNEQFF.

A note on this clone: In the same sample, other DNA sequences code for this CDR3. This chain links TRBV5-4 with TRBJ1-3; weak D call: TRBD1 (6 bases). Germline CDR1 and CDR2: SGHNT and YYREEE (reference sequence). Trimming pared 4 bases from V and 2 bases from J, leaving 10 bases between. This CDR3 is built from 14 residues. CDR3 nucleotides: TGTGCCAGCAGCCTACAGGGTGCTGGAAACACCATATATTTT. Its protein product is CASSLQGAGNTIYF.

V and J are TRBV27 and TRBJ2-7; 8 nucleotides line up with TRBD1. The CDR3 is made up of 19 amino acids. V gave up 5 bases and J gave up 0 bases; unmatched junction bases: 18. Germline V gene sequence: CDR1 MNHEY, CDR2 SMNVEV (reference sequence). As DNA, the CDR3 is TGTGCCAGCAGTAGGTCCGTCCCCTCGACAGGGGCCAGCTCCTACGAGCAGTACTTC. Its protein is CASSRSVPSTGASSYEQYF.